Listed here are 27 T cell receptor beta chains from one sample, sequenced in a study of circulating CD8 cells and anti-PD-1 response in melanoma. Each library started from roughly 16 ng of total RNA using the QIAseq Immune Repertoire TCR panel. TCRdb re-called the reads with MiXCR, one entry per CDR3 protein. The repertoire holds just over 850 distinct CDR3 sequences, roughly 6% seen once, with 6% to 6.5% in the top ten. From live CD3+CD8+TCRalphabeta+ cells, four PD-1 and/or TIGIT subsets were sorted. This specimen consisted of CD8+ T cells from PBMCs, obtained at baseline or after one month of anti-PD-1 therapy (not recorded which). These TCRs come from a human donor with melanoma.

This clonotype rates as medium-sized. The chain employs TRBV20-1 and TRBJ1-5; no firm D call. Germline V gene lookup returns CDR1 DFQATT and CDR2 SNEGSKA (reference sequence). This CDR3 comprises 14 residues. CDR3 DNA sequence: TGCAGCGCCCCGGAGGACTATAGCAATCAGCCCCAGCATTTT. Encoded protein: CSAPEDYSNQPQHF.

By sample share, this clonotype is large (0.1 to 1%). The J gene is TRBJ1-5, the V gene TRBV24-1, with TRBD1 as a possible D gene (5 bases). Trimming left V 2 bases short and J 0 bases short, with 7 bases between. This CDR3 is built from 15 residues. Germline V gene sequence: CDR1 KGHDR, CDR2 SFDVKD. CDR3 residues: CATSDSDSSNQPQHF. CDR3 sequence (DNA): TGTGCCACCAGTGATTCCGACAGTAGCAATCAGCCCCAGCATTTT.

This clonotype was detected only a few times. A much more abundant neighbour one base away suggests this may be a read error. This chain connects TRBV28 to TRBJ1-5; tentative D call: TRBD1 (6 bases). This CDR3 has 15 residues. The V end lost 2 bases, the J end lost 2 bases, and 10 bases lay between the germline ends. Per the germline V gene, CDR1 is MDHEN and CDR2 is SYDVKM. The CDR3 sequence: CASSLGAGGNQPQHF. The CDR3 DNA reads TGTGCCAGCAGTTTAGGGGCAGGGGGCAATCAGCCCCAGCATTTT.

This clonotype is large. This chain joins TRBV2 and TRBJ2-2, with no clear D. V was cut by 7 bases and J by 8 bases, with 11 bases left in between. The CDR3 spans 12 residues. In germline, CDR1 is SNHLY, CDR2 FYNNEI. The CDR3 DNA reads TGTGCCAGCATGCCATTTGCAGGGGAGCTGTTTTTT. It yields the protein CASMPFAGELFF. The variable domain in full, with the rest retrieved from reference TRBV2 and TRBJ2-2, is EPEVTQTPSHQVTQMGQEVILRCVPISNHLYFYWYRQILGQKVEFLVSFYNNEISEKSEIFDDQFSVERPDGSNFTLKIRSTKLEDSAMYFCASMPFAGELFFGEGSRLTVL.

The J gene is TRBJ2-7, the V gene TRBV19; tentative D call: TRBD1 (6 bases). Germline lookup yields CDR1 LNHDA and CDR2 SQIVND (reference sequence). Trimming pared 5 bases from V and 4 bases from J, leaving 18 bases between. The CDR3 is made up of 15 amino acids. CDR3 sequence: CASSPETGLIYEQYF. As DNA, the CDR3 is TGTGCCAGTAGTCCCGAGACAGGCCTGATTTACGAGCAGTACTTC.

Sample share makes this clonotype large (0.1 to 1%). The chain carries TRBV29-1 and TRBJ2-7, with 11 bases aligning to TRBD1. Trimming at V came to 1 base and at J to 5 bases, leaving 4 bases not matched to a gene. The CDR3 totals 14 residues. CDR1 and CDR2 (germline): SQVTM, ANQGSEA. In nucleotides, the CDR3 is TGCAGCGTTGAAGGGACAGGGGGCCTGGACGAGCAGTACTTC. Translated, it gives CSVEGTGGLDEQYF.

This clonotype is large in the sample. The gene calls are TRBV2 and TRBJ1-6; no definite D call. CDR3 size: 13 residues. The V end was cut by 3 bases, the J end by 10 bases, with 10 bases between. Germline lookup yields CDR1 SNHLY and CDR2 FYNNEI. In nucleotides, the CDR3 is TGTGCCAGCAGTGAGAGGCTGGGGTCACCCCTCCACTTT. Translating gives CASSERLGSPLHF.

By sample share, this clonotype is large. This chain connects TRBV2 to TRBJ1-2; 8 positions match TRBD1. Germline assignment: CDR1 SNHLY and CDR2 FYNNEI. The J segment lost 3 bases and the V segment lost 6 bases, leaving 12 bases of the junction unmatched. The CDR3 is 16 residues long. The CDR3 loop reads CASSQDREVFDYGYTF. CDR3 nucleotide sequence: TGTGCCAGCAGCCAGGACAGGGAAGTTTTTGACTATGGCTACACCTTC.

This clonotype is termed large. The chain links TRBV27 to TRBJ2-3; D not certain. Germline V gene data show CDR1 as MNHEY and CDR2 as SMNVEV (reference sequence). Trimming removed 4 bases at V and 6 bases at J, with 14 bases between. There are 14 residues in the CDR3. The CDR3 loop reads CASSYPGDVDTQYF. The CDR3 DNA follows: TGTGCCAGCAGTTATCCGGGCGATGTGGATACGCAGTATTTT.

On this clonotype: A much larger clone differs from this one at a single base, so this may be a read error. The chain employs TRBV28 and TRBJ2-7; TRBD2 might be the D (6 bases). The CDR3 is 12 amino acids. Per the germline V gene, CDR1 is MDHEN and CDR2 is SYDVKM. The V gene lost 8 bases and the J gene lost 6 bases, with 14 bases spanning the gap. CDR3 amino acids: CASWREESEQYF. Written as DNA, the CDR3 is TGTGCCAGCTGGAGGGAGGAGAGCGAGCAGTACTTC.

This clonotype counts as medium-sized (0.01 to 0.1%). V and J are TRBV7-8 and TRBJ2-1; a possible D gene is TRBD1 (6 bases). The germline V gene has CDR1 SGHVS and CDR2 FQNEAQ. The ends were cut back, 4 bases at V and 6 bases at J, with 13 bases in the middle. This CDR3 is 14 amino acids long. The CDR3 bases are TGTGCCAGCAGCTCATCAGGGGCGGGCAATGAGCAGTTCTTC. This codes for CASSSSGAGNEQFF.

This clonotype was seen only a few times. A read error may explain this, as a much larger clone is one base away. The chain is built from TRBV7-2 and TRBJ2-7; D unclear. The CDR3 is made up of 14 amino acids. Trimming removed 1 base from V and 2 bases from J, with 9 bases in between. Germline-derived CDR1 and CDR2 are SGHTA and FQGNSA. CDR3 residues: CASSLDSRAYEQYF. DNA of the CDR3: TGTGCCAGCAGCTTAGACTCGCGAGCCTACGAGCAGTACTTC.

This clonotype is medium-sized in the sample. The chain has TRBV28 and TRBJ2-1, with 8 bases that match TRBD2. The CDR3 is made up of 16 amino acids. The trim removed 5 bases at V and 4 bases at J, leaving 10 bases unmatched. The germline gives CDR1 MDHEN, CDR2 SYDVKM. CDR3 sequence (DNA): TGTGCCAGCAGTCCCATCACTAGCGGACCTTACAATGAGCAGTTCTTC. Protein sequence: CASSPITSGPYNEQFF.

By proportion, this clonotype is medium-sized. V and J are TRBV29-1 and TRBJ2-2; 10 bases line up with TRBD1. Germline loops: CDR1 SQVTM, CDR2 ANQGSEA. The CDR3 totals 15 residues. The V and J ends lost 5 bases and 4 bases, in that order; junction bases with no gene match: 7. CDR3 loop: CSVPGTGVGTGELFF. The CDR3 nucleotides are TGCAGCGTTCCTGGGACAGGGGTTGGCACCGGGGAGCTGTTTTTT.

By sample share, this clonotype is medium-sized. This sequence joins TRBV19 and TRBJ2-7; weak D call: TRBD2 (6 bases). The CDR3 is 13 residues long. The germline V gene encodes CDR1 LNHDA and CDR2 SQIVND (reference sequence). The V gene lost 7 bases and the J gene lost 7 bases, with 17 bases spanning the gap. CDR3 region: CASNYPPGGEQYF. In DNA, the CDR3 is TGTGCCAGTAATTACCCCCCTGGGGGGGAGCAGTACTTC.

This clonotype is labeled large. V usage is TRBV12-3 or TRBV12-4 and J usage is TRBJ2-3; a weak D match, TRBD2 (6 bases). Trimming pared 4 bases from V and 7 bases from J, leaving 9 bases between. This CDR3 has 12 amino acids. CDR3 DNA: TGTGCCAGCAGTTCTAGCGTTTATACGCAGTATTTT. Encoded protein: CASSSSVYTQYF.

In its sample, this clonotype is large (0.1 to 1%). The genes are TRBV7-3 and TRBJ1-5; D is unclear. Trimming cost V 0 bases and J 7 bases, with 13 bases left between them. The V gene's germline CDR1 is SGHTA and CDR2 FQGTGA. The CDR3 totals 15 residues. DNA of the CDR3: TGTGCCAGCAGCTTAACTCGGCAGACGTTGCAGCCCCAGCATTTT. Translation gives CASSLTRQTLQPQHF.

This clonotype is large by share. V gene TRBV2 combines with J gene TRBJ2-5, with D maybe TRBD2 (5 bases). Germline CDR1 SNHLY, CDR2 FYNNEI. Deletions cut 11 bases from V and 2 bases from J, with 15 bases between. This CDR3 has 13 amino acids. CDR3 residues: CARKDSVQETQYF. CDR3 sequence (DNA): TGTGCCCGTAAGGATAGCGTACAAGAGACCCAGTACTTC.

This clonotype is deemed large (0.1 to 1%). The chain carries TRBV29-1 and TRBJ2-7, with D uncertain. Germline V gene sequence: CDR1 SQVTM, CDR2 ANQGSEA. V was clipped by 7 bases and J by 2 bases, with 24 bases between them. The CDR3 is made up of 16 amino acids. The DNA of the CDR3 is TGCAGCGCCCTAGGTCCCTCGAGGCGTTTCCCCTACGAGCAGTACTTC. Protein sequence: CSALGPSRRFPYEQYF.

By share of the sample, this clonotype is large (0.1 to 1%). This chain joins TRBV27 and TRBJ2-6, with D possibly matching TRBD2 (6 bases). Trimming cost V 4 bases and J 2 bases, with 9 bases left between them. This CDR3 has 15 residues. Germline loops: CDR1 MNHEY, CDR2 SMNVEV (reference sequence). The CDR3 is CASSSREAGANVLTF. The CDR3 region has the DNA TGTGCCAGCAGTTCGAGGGAGGCTGGGGCCAACGTCCTGACTTTC.

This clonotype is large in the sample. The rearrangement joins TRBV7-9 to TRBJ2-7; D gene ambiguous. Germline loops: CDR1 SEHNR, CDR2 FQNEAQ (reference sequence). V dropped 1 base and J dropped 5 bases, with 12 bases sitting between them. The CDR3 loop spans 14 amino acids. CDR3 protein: CASSLVGNPHEQYF. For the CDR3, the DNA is TGTGCCAGCAGCTTAGTAGGGAACCCGCACGAGCAGTACTTC. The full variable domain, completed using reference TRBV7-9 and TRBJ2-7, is DTGVSQNPRHKITKRGQNVTFRCDPISEHNRLYWYRQTLGQGPEFLTYFQNEAQLEKSRLLSDRFSAERPKGSFSTLEIQRTEQGDSAMYLCASSLVGNPHEQYFGPGTRLTVT.

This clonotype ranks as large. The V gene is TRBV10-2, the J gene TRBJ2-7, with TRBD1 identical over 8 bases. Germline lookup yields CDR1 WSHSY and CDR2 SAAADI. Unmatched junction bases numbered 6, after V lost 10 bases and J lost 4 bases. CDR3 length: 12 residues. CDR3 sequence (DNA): TGCGCCACCGGACAGGGTCCATACGAGCAGTACTTC. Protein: CATGQGPYEQYF.

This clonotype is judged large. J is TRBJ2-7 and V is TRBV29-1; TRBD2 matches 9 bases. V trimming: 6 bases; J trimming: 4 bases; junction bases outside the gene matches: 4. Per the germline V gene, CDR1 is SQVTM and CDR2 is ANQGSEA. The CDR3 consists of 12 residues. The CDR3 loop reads CSVVAGDYEQYF. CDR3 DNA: TGCAGCGTCGTAGCGGGAGATTACGAGCAGTACTTC.

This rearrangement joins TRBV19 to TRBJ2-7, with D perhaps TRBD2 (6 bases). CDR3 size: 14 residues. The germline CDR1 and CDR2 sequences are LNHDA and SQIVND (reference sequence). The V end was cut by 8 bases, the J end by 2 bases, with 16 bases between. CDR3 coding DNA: TGTGCCAGTCTTACCACGGGACTTACCTACGAGCAGTACTTC. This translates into CASLTTGLTYEQYF.

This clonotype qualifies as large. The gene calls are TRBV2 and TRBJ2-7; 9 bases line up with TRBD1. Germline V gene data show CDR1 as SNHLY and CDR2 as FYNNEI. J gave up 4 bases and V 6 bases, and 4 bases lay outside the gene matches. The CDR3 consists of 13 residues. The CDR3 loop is CASRTGGWYEQYF. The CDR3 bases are TGTGCCAGCAGGACAGGGGGGTGGTACGAGCAGTACTTC.

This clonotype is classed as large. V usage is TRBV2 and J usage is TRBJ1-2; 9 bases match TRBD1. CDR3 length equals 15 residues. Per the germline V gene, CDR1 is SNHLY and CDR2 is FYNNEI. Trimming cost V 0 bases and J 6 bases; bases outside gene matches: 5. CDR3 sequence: CASSEAVTGGDGYTF. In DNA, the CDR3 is TGTGCCAGCAGTGAAGCGGTCACAGGGGGCGATGGCTACACCTTC.

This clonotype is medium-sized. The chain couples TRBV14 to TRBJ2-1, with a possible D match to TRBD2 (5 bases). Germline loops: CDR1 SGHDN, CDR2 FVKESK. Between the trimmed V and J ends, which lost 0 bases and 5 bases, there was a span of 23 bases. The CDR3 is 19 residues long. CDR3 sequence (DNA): TGTGCCAGCAGCCAAGACCTAGTTATGAGGGCCTATCGCCACAATGAGCAGTTCTTC. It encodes CASSQDLVMRAYRHNEQFF.